These 17 T cell receptor beta chains originate from one sample sequenced in a study of cytomegalovirus exposure and HLA in healthy donors. With 60 Vbeta and 13 Jbeta primers, the PCR was carried out. The assay was immunoSEQ multiplex PCR, and TCRdb's table has in-frame clones only and misses some. The repertoire includes about 140,000 clones, approximately 80% of them detected once, and over 9.5% sits in the top ten. The sample consisted of PBMCs. The source of these receptors is a woman aged 55-70 years in good health and CMV-seropositive.

The chain is built from TRBV27 and TRBJ2-7, with D possibly TRBD2 on 6 matching bases. V was cut by 2 bases and J by 0 bases, with 8 bases left in between. This CDR3 is built from 14 residues. Germline loops: CDR1 MNHEY, CDR2 SMNVEV (reference sequence). The CDR3 is CASSLAGSSYEQYF. CDR3 bases: TGTGCCAGCAGTTTAGCGGGAAGCTCCTACGAGCAGTACTTC.

The V gene is TRBV7-6, the J gene TRBJ2-7; the D is unclear. This CDR3 comprises 12 residues. Germline V lookup: CDR1 SGHVS, CDR2 FNYEAQ. Trimming left V 5 bases short and J 0 bases short, with 5 bases between. Here the CDR3 DNA reads TGTGCCAGCAGCGCGAGCTCCTACGAGCAGTACTTC. Translating it yields CASSASSYEQYF.

The gene calls are TRBV27 and TRBJ2-1; weak D call: TRBD2 (5 bases). Germline values: CDR1 MNHEY, CDR2 SMNVEV (reference sequence). V lost 0 bases, J lost 9 bases, and 6 bases lay in between. The CDR3 runs to 12 residues. In DNA, the CDR3 is TGTGCCAGCAGTTTATCGGCGGGTGAGCAGTTCTTC. It yields the protein CASSLSAGEQFF.

This clone has only one observation. The J gene is TRBJ2-5, the V gene TRBV29-1; 11 positions agree with TRBD1. Gene TRBJ2-7 matches the end of the DNA better, so the J call may be wrong. Germline V gene data show CDR1 as SQVTM and CDR2 as ANQGSEA. The CDR3 contains 14 residues. For the CDR3, the DNA is TGCAGCGGAGGACAGGGGGCTGCCTTTTACGAGCAGTACTTC. Its translation: CSGGQGAAFYEQYF.

The CDR3 sequence: CASSEPGAGGGYNEQFF. The CDR3, as DNA: TGTGCCAGCAGCGAGCCCGGGGCGGGAGGAGGCTACAATGAGCAGTTCTTC. The chain recombines TRBV13 with TRBJ2-1; 8 bases fit TRBD2. V lost 5 bases and J lost 3; bases outside the gene matches: 12. This CDR3 has 17 residues. CDR1 is PRHDT and CDR2 is FYEKMQ in the germline V gene (reference sequence).

The rearrangement joins TRBV5-1 to TRBJ2-1, with TRBD1 identical over 7 bases. This CDR3 is built from 15 residues. Losses at the gene ends were 3 bases for V and 0 bases for J; bases not matched to a gene: 3. The germline gives CDR1 SGHRS, CDR2 YFSETQ. This CDR3 is CASSWDSPSYNEQFF. Here the CDR3 DNA reads TGCGCCAGCAGCTGGGACAGTCCCTCCTACAATGAGCAGTTCTTC.

This rearrangement joins TRBV27 to TRBJ1-1; TRBD1 is a possible D gene (5 bases). The CDR3 has 13 residues. Trimming left V 7 bases short and J 6 bases short, with 15 bases between. Germline V gives CDR1 MNHEY, CDR2 SMNVEV (reference sequence). The CDR3 protein is CASKGVGRPEAFF. The CDR3 nucleotides are TGTGCCAGCAAAGGGGTAGGTCGGCCTGAAGCTTTCTTT.

The chain joins TRBV7-8 to TRBJ1-2; D unresolved. Germline V lookup: CDR1 SGHVS, CDR2 FQNEAQ. The CDR3 has 13 amino acids. The V and J ends lost 4 bases and 5 bases respectively, with 11 bases between them. CDR3 DNA: TGTGCCAGCAGCTCAGATCATTGGTATGGCTACACCTTC. It codes for CASSSDHWYGYTF.

The chain couples TRBV27 to TRBJ1-3, with D unresolved. The V gene's germline CDR1 is MNHEY and CDR2 SMNVEV (reference sequence). V was trimmed by 2 bases and J by 1 base, leaving 6 bases between them. This CDR3 contains 14 residues. The CDR3 DNA reads TGTGCCAGCAGTTTAACATGGTCTGGAAACACCATATATTTT. Protein: CASSLTWSGNTIYF.

The genes are TRBV4-2 and TRBJ2-7, with 7 bases that match TRBD2. Per the germline V gene, CDR1 is LGHNA and CDR2 is YNFKEQ. The CDR3 contains 14 residues. The trim removed 1 base at V and 3 bases at J, leaving 3 bases unmatched. The chain's CDR3 is CASSQGGGVYEQYF. For the CDR3, the DNA is TGTGCCAGCAGCCAAGGGGGGGGAGTCTACGAGCAGTACTTC.

J is TRBJ2-7 and V is TRBV15; D perhaps matches TRBD1 (6 bases). Germline loops: CDR1 LNHNV, CDR2 YYDKDF (reference sequence). The CDR3 runs 14 residues. V was shortened by 5 bases and J by 3 bases, with 14 bases between the two germline ends. CDR3 sequence (DNA): TGTGCCACCAGCTCCCGGACAGCTCACTACGAGCAGTACTTC. As protein: CATSSRTAHYEQYF.

The gene calls are TRBV12-1 and TRBJ1-4. TRBV12-1 is annotated as a pseudogene. The CDR3 contains 11 residues. CDR3 coding DNA: TGTGCCAGCAGCGGGAGTGGGAAACTGTTTTTT. Residues: CASSGSGKLFF.

This chain joins TRBV30 and TRBJ2-6, with 7 nucleotides matching TRBD1. The CDR3 has 14 residues. The germline V gene encodes CDR1 GTSNPN and CDR2 SVGIG (reference sequence). The junction had 6 bases not matched to a gene; V was cut back by 8 bases and J by 2 bases. CDR3 coding DNA: TGTGCCGCCTTTCAGGGGGCTGGGGCCAACGTCCTGACTTTC. It codes for CAAFQGAGANVLTF.

The chain has TRBV28 and TRBJ1-6; D gene uncertain. The CDR3 is made up of 13 amino acids. Germline CDR1 and CDR2: MDHEN and SYDVKM. V was shortened by 6 bases and J by 6 bases, with 9 bases between the two germline ends. The CDR3: CASRESRNSPLHF. The CDR3 nucleotides are TGTGCCAGCAGAGAGAGTCGTAATTCACCCCTCCACTTT.

The rearrangement joins TRBV19 to TRBJ1-1, with a tentative D call TRBD1 (6 bases). This CDR3 contains 14 residues. V was cut by 3 bases and J by 0 bases, with 8 bases left in between. Germline-derived CDR1 and CDR2 are LNHDA and SQIVND (reference sequence). CDR3 in amino acids: CASSIPGVNTEAFF. CDR3 bases: TGTGCCAGTAGTATCCCAGGGGTGAACACTGAAGCTTTCTTT.

This rearrangement joins TRBV4-1 to TRBJ1-5; D is ambiguous. Per the germline V gene, CDR1 is MGHRA and CDR2 is YSYEKL. CDR3 length: 14 residues. Deletions cut 1 base from V and 7 bases from J, with 11 bases between. CDR3 region: CASSQVEGGQPQHF. The CDR3 DNA sequence: TGCGCCAGCAGCCAAGTAGAGGGAGGGCAGCCCCAGCATTTT.

The rearrangement uses TRBV4-1 and TRBJ1-6; a weak D match, TRBD1 (5 bases). Per the germline V gene, CDR1 is MGHRA and CDR2 is YSYEKL. The CDR3 totals 17 residues. V was clipped by 3 bases and J by 6 bases, with 18 bases between them. CDR3 nucleotides: TGCGCCAGCAGCCACTTACCCGCAAGGGACTCTAATTCACCCCTCCACTTT. Translating it yields CASSHLPARDSNSPLHF.